A single sample is the source of the 27 T cell receptor beta chains below, sequenced in a study of blood T cell repertoires in COVID-19. Sequenced by immunoSEQ multiplex PCR; TCRdb stores in-frame clones only, minus some. The top ten clones hold roughly 1.4% of a sample with over 400,000 clones, 75% to 90% of them seen once. The sample comprised peripheral blood. Receptors originate from a woman in her 30s with active or convalescent COVID-19.

The V call is TRBV27, the J call TRBJ1-1; the match to TRBD1 covers 11 bases. Germline CDR1 is MNHEY and CDR2 is SMNVEV (reference sequence). CDR3 length: 16 amino acids. The junction had 12 bases not matched to a gene; V was cut back by 7 bases and J by 5 bases. CDR3 DNA: TGTGCCAGCACACCGGGACAGGGGGTGAAATTTACTGAAGCTTTCTTT. This gives the protein CASTPGQGVKFTEAFF.

The rearrangement joins TRBV12-3 or TRBV12-4 to TRBJ2-3, with D uncertain. V was shortened by 4 bases and J by 5 bases, with 4 bases between the two germline ends. The CDR3 has 11 amino acids. The CDR3 region has the DNA TGTGCCAGCAGTTCCCAAGATACGCAGTATTTT. Residues: CASSSQDTQYF.

CDR3 protein: CASSLGTGMGEQYF. The CDR3 DNA reads TGTGCCAGCAGCTTAGGCACAGGGATGGGAGAGCAGTACTTC. The genes are TRBV11-3 and TRBJ2-7, with D maybe TRBD1 (6 bases). This CDR3 is 14 amino acids long. The ends were cut back, 1 base at V and 7 bases at J, with 14 bases in the middle. CDR1 SGHNT and CDR2 YENEEA come from the germline V gene. Drawing the rest from reference TRBV11-3 and TRBJ2-7, the complete variable domain is EAGVVQSPRYKIIEKKQPVAFWCNPISGHNTLYWYLQNLGQGPELLIRYENEEAVDDSQLPKDRFSAERLKGVDSTLKIQPAELGDSAVYLCASSLGTGMGEQYFGPGTRLTVT.

The genes are TRBV12-3 or TRBV12-4 and TRBJ2-1; D not resolved. CDR3 length equals 13 residues. Deletions cut 3 bases from V and 7 bases from J, with 10 bases between. The CDR3 reads CASSLRPGNEQFF. DNA for the CDR3: TGTGCCAGCAGTTTGAGGCCCGGTAATGAGCAGTTCTTC.

The chain combines TRBV15 with TRBJ2-7, with 8 bases lining up with TRBD2. V shed 3 bases, J shed 2 bases, and the junction held 6 bases outside the gene matches. Germline CDR1 and CDR2: LNHNV and YYDKDF (reference sequence). The CDR3 sequence is 15 residues long. CDR3 in DNA: TGTGCCACCAGCAGGTCCACGGGACTAGCCTACGAGCAGTACTTC. Amino acids: CATSRSTGLAYEQYF.

V gene TRBV11-2 combines with J gene TRBJ1-2; 9 bases map to TRBD1. This CDR3 contains 15 residues. Trimming took 1 base from V and 8 from J; bases not matched to a gene: 8. Germline CDR1 is SGHAT and CDR2 is FQNNGV. The CDR3 bases are TGTGCCAGCAGCTTAGGGACAGGGGACCTAAGGGGCTACACCTTC. Residues: CASSLGTGDLRGYTF.

The chain combines TRBV2 with TRBJ2-2; TRBD1 matches at 9 bases. In germline, CDR1 is SNHLY, CDR2 FYNNEI. J lost 6 bases, V lost 7 bases, and 6 bases had no gene match. The CDR3 extends over 14 amino acids. For the CDR3, the DNA is TGTGCCAGCACGGGGACAGGGTGGTCCGGGGAGCTGTTTTTT. This gives the protein CASTGTGWSGELFF.

The chain carries TRBV5-1 and TRBJ2-7; perhaps TRBD2 as D (7 bases). This CDR3 spans 13 amino acids. Trimming shortened V by 1 base and J by 5 bases, and 10 bases separated the two germline ends. The germline V gene has CDR1 SGHRS and CDR2 YFSETQ. In nucleotides, the CDR3 is TGCGCCAGCAGCTTGACAGGGAGGGACGAGCAGTACTTC. It is translated as CASSLTGRDEQYF.

Comments on this clone: A much larger clone differs by one base, so this may be a read error. V is TRBV5-1 and J is TRBJ1-3; D unclear. Per germline, CDR1 SGHRS and CDR2 YFSETQ. The CDR3 spans 14 residues. Trimming stripped 0 bases from V and 0 bases from J, with 4 bases between. In DNA, the CDR3 is TGCGCCAGCAGCTTGGGAGACTCTGGAAACACCATATATTTT. Translation: CASSLGDSGNTIYF.

The V call is TRBV19, the J call TRBJ2-5; TRBD2 aligns across 10 bases. The CDR3 has 15 amino acids. Germline values: CDR1 LNHDA, CDR2 SQIVND (reference sequence). V lost 1 base and J lost 3; bases outside the gene matches: 2. CDR3 in amino acids: CASSIGAGGEETQYF. The CDR3 DNA follows: TGTGCCAGTAGTATAGGAGCGGGGGGGGAAGAGACCCAGTACTTC. The whole variable domain, filled in from reference TRBV19 and TRBJ2-5, reads DGGITQSPKYLFRKEGQNVTLSCEQNLNHDAMYWYRQDPGQGLRLIYYSQIVNDFQKGDIAEGYSVSREKKESFPLTVTSAQKNPTAFYLCASSIGAGGEETQYFGPGTRLLVL.

This chain links TRBV4-2 with TRBJ2-1, with TRBD2 matching 15 bases. The CDR3 extends over 23 amino acids. Germline loops: CDR1 LGHNA, CDR2 YNFKEQ. J gave up 0 bases and V 3 bases, and 18 bases lay outside the gene matches. The CDR3 protein is CASSHPEGTSGRSEEYSYNEQFF. The CDR3 DNA is TGTGCCAGCAGCCATCCCGAGGGGACTAGCGGGAGGTCAGAGGAGTACTCCTACAATGAGCAGTTCTTC.

This rearrangement joins TRBV5-5 to TRBJ2-7; D ambiguous. The V and J ends lost 0 bases and 2 bases respectively, with 12 bases between them. The CDR3 length is 15 residues. Per the germline V gene, CDR1 is SGHKS and CDR2 is YYEKEE (reference sequence). The CDR3 reads CASSLEFGNAYEQYF. As DNA, the CDR3 is TGTGCCAGCAGCTTGGAATTTGGCAACGCCTACGAGCAGTACTTC.

This clone was detected only once. The rearrangement uses TRBV11-2 and TRBJ2-4, with D possibly TRBD2 on 6 matching bases. The CDR3 has 18 amino acids. Trimming removed 0 bases at V and 1 base at J, with 16 bases between. Looked up from germline, CDR1 is SGHAT and CDR2 is FQNNGV. CDR3 nucleotides: TGTGCCAGCAGCTTAGATAATTGGGGGGAGAGGGCCAAAAACATTCAGTACTTC. Its protein is CASSLDNWGERAKNIQYF. Variable domain in full (rest from reference TRBV11-2 and TRBJ2-4): EAGVAQSPRYKIIEKRQSVAFWCNPISGHATLYWYQQILGQGPKLLIQFQNNGVVDDSQLPKDRFSAERLKGVDSTLKIQPAKLEDSAVYLCASSLDNWGERAKNIQYFGAGTRLSVL.

V usage is TRBV5-4 and J usage is TRBJ2-5; the match to TRBD2 covers 8 bases. J gave up 5 bases and V 3 bases, and 12 bases lay outside the gene matches. Germline V lookup: CDR1 SGHNT, CDR2 YYREEE (reference sequence). The length of the CDR3 is 16 residues. CDR3 residues: CASSSRSGAVGETQYF. CDR3 nucleotides: TGTGCCAGCAGCTCGCGTAGCGGGGCCGTGGGGGAGACCCAGTACTTC.

The chain's CDR3 is CASRSAGTWAEAFF. The CDR3 region has the DNA TGTGCCAGTAGATCGGCCGGGACATGGGCTGAAGCTTTCTTT. This chain joins TRBV19 and TRBJ1-1; D might be TRBD1 (6 bases). With 6 bases removed from V and 6 bases from J, the gap between germline ends came to 17 bases. The CDR3 runs to 14 residues. Germline V gene sequence: CDR1 LNHDA, CDR2 SQIVND (reference sequence).

The chain recombines TRBV2 with TRBJ1-3; no definite D call. Germline V gene data show CDR1 as SNHLY and CDR2 as FYNNEI. The germline V and J ends were trimmed by 2 bases and 0 bases, with 5 bases remaining between them. The CDR3 is made up of 14 amino acids. The CDR3 spells CASSEQISGNTIYF. The CDR3 DNA reads TGTGCCAGCAGTGAACAGATCTCTGGAAACACCATATATTTT.

The chain carries TRBV6-5 and TRBJ2-5; no reliable D call. The CDR3 extends over 13 amino acids. Germline V gene data show CDR1 as MNHEY and CDR2 as SVGAGI. Trimming left V 9 bases short and J 1 base short, with 12 bases between. The CDR3 region is CASTPTSQETQYF. The CDR3 nucleotides are TGTGCCAGTACACCGACAAGCCAAGAGACCCAGTACTTC.

This sequence joins TRBV3-1 (or the pseudogene TRBV3-2) and TRBJ1-2; D might be TRBD1 (5 bases). The length of the CDR3 is 14 residues. The V gene's germline CDR1 is LGHDT and CDR2 YNNKEL (reference sequence). Between the trimmed V and J ends, which lost 3 bases and 4 bases, there was a span of 12 bases. The CDR3 region has the DNA TGTGCCAGCAGCCATTCAGGGCTTCTCTATGGCTACACCTTC. Translated: CASSHSGLLYGYTF.

The rearrangement uses TRBV10-3 and TRBJ1-1, with a possible D match to TRBD1 (5 bases). CDR1 and CDR2 from the germline V gene are ENHRY and SYGVKD. The V and J ends lost 2 bases and 1 base respectively, with 20 bases between them. CDR3 size: 18 residues. The CDR3 nucleotides are TGTGCCATCAGTGAGCGGTTCCGGGACCTCGGGGGGAACACTGAAGCTTTCTTT. Encoded protein: CAISERFRDLGGNTEAFF.

The chain couples TRBV7-9 to TRBJ2-1; 10 bases align to TRBD2. The CDR3 is made up of 16 amino acids. The V gene's germline CDR1 is SEHNR and CDR2 FQNEAQ (reference sequence). V trimming: 6 bases; J trimming: 7 bases; junction bases outside the gene matches: 12. CDR3 sequence (DNA): TGTGCCAGCAGGGGCTTAGGGACTAGCGTGTGGAATGAGCAGTTCTTC. Its translation: CASRGLGTSVWNEQFF.

J is TRBJ1-3 and V is TRBV29-1, with a weak D call TRBD1 (5 bases). The CDR3 has 15 amino acids. CDR1 and CDR2 (germline): SQVTM, ANQGSEA. V dropped 4 bases and J dropped 0 bases, with 13 bases sitting between them. This CDR3 is CSVGAGPLSGNTIYF. CDR3 sequence (DNA): TGCAGCGTTGGCGCAGGGCCTCTCTCTGGAAACACCATATATTTT. The variable domain in full, with the rest retrieved from reference TRBV29-1 and TRBJ1-3, is SAVISQKPSRDICQRGTSLTIQCQVDSQVTMMFWYRQQPGQSLTLIATANQGSEATYESGFVIDKFPISRPNLTFSTLTVSNMSPEDSSIYLCSVGAGPLSGNTIYFGEGSWLTVV.

The rearrangement joins TRBV30 to TRBJ2-1; a weak D match, TRBD2 (6 bases). The CDR3 totals 13 residues. Germline CDR1 reads GTSNPN; CDR2 reads SVGIG (reference sequence). V was shortened by 0 bases and J by 8 bases, with 11 bases between the two germline ends. CDR3 sequence (DNA): TGTGCCTGGAGTGTCTTACTAGCCGATGAGCAGTTCTTC. This sequence encodes CAWSVLLADEQFF.

This clone was observed a handful of times. The rearrangement joins TRBV5-1 to TRBJ2-1; maybe TRBD1 (6 bases). The CDR3 loop spans 18 amino acids. Germline V lookup: CDR1 SGHRS, CDR2 YFSETQ. Trimming stripped 0 bases from V and 2 bases from J, with 18 bases between. The CDR3 nucleotides read TGCGCCAGCAGCTTGGAGGTTGGGGGCGTGGGGACCTACAATGAGCAGTTCTTC. Residues: CASSLEVGGVGTYNEQFF.

This rearrangement joins TRBV12-3 or TRBV12-4 to TRBJ1-2; D call uncertain. The V end was cut by 3 bases, the J end by 0 bases, with 2 bases between. This CDR3 is built from 12 residues. CDR3 bases: TGTGCCAGCAGTTTTACTAACTATGGCTACACCTTC. Amino acid sequence: CASSFTNYGYTF.

The chain joins TRBV6-5 to TRBJ1-6; TRBD1 is a possible D gene (6 bases). This CDR3 is built from 13 residues. The ends were cut back, 8 bases at V and 4 bases at J, with 9 bases in the middle. Germline CDR1 MNHEY, CDR2 SVGAGI. The CDR3, as DNA: TGTGCCAGCGGGACAATTTATAATTCACCCCTCCACTTT. Translating it yields CASGTIYNSPLHF.

The chain employs TRBV14 and TRBJ2-1; 8 bases line up with TRBD2. J was trimmed by 7 bases and V by 2 bases; bases with no gene match: 10. Per the germline V gene, CDR1 is SGHDN and CDR2 is FVKESK. The CDR3 has 16 amino acids. This chain's CDR3 is CASSQRLAGGLNEQFF. CDR3 coding DNA: TGTGCCAGCAGCCAACGTCTAGCGGGCGGCCTAAATGAGCAGTTCTTC.

This sequence joins TRBV27 and TRBJ2-7; D may be TRBD1 (8 bases). Trimming took off 2 bases at V and 1 base at J, with 15 bases between the two ends. CDR3 length: 16 residues. The germline V gene encodes CDR1 MNHEY and CDR2 SMNVEV (reference sequence). CDR3 DNA sequence: TGTGCCAGCAGTTTACGGGGGGACAGGCCTTCCTACGAGCAGTACTTC. Translation: CASSLRGDRPSYEQYF.